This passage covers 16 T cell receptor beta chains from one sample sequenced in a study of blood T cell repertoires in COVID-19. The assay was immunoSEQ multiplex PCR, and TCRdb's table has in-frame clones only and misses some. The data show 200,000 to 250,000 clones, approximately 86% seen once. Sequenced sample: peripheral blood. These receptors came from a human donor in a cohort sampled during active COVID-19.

The CDR3 spells CSASRENIQYF. Here the CDR3 DNA reads TGCAGTGCTAGCAGGGAAAACATTCAGTACTTC. This chain uses TRBV20-1 with TRBJ2-4; possibly TRBD1 for D (5 bases). The CDR3 loop spans 11 amino acids. CDR1 DFQATT and CDR2 SNEGSKA come from the germline V gene (reference sequence). V shed 3 bases and J shed 5 bases, with 5 bases lying between them.

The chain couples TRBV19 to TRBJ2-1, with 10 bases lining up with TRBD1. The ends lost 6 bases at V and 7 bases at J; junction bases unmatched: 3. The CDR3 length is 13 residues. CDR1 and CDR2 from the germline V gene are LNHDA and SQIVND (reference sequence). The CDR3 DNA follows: TGTGCCAGTAGGCCGGGACAGGGGAATGAGCAGTTCTTC. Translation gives CASRPGQGNEQFF.

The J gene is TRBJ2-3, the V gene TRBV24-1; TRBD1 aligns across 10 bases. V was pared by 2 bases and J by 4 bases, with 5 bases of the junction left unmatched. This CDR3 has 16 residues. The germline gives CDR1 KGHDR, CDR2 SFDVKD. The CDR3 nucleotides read TGTGCCACCAGTGATTATGGACAGGGGGGTGCAGATACGCAGTATTTT. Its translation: CATSDYGQGGADTQYF.

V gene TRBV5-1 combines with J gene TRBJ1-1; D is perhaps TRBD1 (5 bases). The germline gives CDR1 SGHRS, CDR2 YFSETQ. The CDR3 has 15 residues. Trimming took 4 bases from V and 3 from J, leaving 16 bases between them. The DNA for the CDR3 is TGCGCCAGCAGCAAAGACAGCTCTGAGTACACTGAAGCTTTCTTT. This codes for CASSKDSSEYTEAFF. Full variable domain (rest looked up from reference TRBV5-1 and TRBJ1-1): KAGVTQTPRYLIKTRGQQVTLSCSPISGHRSVSWYQQTPGQGLQFLFEYFSETQRNKGNFPGRFSGRQFSNSRSEMNVSTLELGDSALYLCASSKDSSEYTEAFFGQGTRLTVV.

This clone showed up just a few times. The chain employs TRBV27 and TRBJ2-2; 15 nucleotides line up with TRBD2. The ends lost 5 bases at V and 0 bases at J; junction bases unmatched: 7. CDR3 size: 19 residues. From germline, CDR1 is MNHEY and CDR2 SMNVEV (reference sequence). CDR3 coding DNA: TGTGCCAGCAGTCATCGCGGGACTAGCGGGGGGCCGAACACCGGGGAGCTGTTTTTT. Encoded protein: CASSHRGTSGGPNTGELFF.

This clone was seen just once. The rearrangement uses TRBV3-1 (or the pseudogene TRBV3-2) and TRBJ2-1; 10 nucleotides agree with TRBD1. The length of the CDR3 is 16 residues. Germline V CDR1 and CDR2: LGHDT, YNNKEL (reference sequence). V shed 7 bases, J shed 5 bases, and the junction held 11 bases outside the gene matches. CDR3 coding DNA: TGTGCCAGCACCAAGGCGGGGACAGGGGAGGACAATGAGCAGTTCTTC. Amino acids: CASTKAGTGEDNEQFF.

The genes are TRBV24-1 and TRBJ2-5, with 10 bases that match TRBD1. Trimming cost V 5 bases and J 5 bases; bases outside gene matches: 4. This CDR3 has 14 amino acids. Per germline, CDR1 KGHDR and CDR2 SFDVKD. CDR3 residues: CATSGDRGGETQYF. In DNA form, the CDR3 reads TGTGCCACCAGTGGGGACAGGGGAGGGGAGACCCAGTACTTC.

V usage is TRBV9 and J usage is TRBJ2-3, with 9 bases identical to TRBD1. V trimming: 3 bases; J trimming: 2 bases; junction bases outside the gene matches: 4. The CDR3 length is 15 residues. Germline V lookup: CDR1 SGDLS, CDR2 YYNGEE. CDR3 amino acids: CASSDTGGITDTQYF. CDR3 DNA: TGTGCCAGCAGCGATACAGGGGGCATCACAGATACGCAGTATTTT.

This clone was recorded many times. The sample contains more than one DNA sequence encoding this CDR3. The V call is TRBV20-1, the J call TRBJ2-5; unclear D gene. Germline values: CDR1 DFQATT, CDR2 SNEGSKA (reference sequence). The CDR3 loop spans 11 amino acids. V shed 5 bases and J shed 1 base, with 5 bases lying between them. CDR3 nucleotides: TGCAGTGCTCGACTCCAAGAGACCCAGTACTTC. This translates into CSARLQETQYF.

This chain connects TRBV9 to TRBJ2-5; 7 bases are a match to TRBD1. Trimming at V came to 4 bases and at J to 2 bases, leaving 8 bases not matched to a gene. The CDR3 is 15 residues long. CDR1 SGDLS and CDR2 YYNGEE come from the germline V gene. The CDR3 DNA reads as TGTGCCAGCAGCAGACTTTGGGGACAGCAAGAGACCCAGTACTTC. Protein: CASSRLWGQQETQYF.

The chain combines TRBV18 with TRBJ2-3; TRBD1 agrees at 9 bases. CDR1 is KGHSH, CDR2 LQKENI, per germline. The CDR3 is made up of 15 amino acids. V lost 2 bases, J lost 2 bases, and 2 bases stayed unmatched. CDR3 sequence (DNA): TGTGCCAGCTCACCAGGGACAGGGTTCACAGATACGCAGTATTTT. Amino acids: CASSPGTGFTDTQYF.

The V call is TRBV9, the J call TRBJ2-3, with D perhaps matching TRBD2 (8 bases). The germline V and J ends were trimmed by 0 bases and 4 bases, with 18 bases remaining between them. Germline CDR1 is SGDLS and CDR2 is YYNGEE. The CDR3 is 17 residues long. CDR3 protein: CASSVAPGGGTADTQYF. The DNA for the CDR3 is TGTGCCAGCAGCGTAGCGCCCGGGGGGGGGACAGCAGATACGCAGTATTTT.

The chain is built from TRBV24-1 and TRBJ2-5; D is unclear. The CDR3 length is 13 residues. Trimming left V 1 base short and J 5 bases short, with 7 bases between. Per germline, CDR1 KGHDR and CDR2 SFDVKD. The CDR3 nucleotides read TGTGCCACCAGTGATTTTGTTCGGGAGACCCAGTACTTC. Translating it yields CATSDFVRETQYF.

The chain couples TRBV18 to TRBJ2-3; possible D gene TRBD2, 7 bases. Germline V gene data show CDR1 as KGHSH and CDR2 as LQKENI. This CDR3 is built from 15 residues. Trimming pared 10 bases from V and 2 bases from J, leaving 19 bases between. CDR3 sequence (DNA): TGTGCCACCAAAGCGGGACACCGCGACACAGATACGCAGTATTTT. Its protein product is CATKAGHRDTDTQYF.

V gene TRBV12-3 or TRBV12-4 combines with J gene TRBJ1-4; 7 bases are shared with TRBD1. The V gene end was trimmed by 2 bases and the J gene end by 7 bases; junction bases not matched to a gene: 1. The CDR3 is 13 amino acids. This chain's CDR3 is CASSLTGVEKLFF. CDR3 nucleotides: TGTGCCAGCAGTTTAACAGGGGTTGAAAAACTGTTTTTT.

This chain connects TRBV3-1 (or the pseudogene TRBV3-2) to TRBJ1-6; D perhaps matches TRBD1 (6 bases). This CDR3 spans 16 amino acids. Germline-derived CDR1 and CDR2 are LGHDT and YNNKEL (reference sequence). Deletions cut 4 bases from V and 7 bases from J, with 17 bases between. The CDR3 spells CASSLGPGTPNSPLHF. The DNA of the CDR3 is TGTGCCAGCAGCCTCGGACCCGGGACACCGAATTCACCCCTCCACTTT.